Listed below are T cell receptor beta chains from one sample, sequenced in a study of T cells after yellow fever vaccination. TCRdb analysed the 5' RACE reads with MiXCR anew, one entry per CDR3 protein. Of 200,000 to 300,000 distinct CDR3 sequences listed, approximately 12% are singletons. The specimen was CD4+ T cells sorted from PBMCs, collected 45 days after the yellow fever booster vaccination. Receptor source: a young man who received the YFV17D yellow fever vaccine. CDR3s leave out the opening cysteine and the closing phenylalanine or tryptophan. Fields, in order: clone size, J gene, V gene, CDR3 length, CDR3 protein. Size values are once, few and many counts, or a class for expanded clones, and some rows have none.

abundance: few; j_gene: TRBJ2-3; v_gene: TRBV7-8; len: 13; CDR3aa: ASSSPRGSTDTQY
abundance: .; j_gene: TRBJ1-2; v_gene: TRBV6-1; len: 12; CDR3aa: ASSEGGTGYGYT
abundance: once; j_gene: TRBJ2-1; v_gene: TRBV6-5; len: 15; CDR3aa: ASSNPSSGRASNEQF
abundance: .; j_gene: TRBJ1-5; v_gene: TRBV20-1; len: 11; CDR3aa: SSSKGADQPQH
abundance: few; j_gene: TRBJ2-3; v_gene: TRBV18; len: 14; CDR3aa: ASSSGGSEGTDTQY
abundance: many; j_gene: TRBJ2-3; v_gene: TRBV20-1; len: 12; CDR3aa: SASLTGNTDTQY
abundance: .; j_gene: TRBJ1-1; v_gene: TRBV5-1; len: 10; CDR3aa: ASSEGYTEAF
abundance: few; j_gene: TRBJ1-4; v_gene: TRBV7-2; len: 11; CDR3aa: ASSLARGEKLF
abundance: few; j_gene: TRBJ2-1; v_gene: TRBV27; len: 14; CDR3aa: ASRSGSTSGFNEQF
abundance: few; j_gene: TRBJ2-7; v_gene: TRBV29-1; len: 11; CDR3aa: SVVGANSYEQY
abundance: few; j_gene: TRBJ1-5; v_gene: TRBV20-1; len: 13; CDR3aa: SARQDRAFDQPQH
abundance: .; j_gene: TRBJ1-6; v_gene: TRBV20-1; len: 11; CDR3aa: SAGDKSDSPLH
abundance: .; j_gene: TRBJ2-7; v_gene: TRBV9; len: 14; CDR3aa: ASSVEVAGGLREQY
abundance: .; j_gene: TRBJ1-2; v_gene: TRBV5-1; len: 13; CDR3aa: ASSFRDRDPYGYT
abundance: many; j_gene: TRBJ2-7; v_gene: TRBV5-1; len: 10; CDR3aa: ASSSGLYEQY
abundance: many; j_gene: TRBJ2-3; v_gene: TRBV12-3/TRBV12-4; len: 13; CDR3aa: ASSFMAGVSDTQY
abundance: .; j_gene: TRBJ2-3; v_gene: TRBV5-3; len: 12; CDR3aa: ASSAGLLSDTQY
abundance: few; j_gene: TRBJ2-1; v_gene: TRBV29-1; len: 12; CDR3aa: SVVDREQYNEQF
abundance: few; j_gene: TRBJ2-5; v_gene: TRBV28; len: 11; CDR3aa: ASSWAGGETQY
abundance: few; j_gene: TRBJ2-5; v_gene: TRBV18; len: 13; CDR3aa: ASSPPRADQETQY
abundance: few; j_gene: TRBJ2-7; v_gene: TRBV7-2; len: 14; CDR3aa: ASSLAGTGGFYEQY
abundance: .; j_gene: TRBJ1-5; v_gene: TRBV27; len: 12; CDR3aa: ASSPGQLNQPQH
abundance: few; j_gene: TRBJ2-7; v_gene: TRBV29-1; len: 11; CDR3aa: SVVGRNPYEQY
abundance: .; j_gene: TRBJ1-1; v_gene: TRBV20-1; len: 14; CDR3aa: SAREGLGPANTEAF
abundance: .; j_gene: TRBJ1-1; v_gene: TRBV12-3/TRBV12-4; len: 15; CDR3aa: ASSHLGAGSGGRAAF
abundance: .; j_gene: TRBJ1-1; v_gene: TRBV7-9; len: 12; CDR3aa: ASSEPTVNTEAF
abundance: .; j_gene: TRBJ2-7; v_gene: TRBV7-9; len: 13; CDR3aa: ASSSRDTLSYEQY
abundance: .; j_gene: TRBJ2-7; v_gene: TRBV19; len: 12; CDR3aa: ASTPGRTTYEQY
abundance: .; j_gene: TRBJ2-7; v_gene: TRBV6-1; len: 10; CDR3aa: ASSEQAYEQY
abundance: .; j_gene: TRBJ2-7; v_gene: TRBV12-3/TRBV12-4; len: 11; CDR3aa: ASSPRQSYEQY
abundance: .; j_gene: TRBJ2-1; v_gene: TRBV5-1; len: 13; CDR3aa: ASSYGLAGYNEQF
abundance: many; j_gene: TRBJ2-1; v_gene: TRBV7-6; len: 13; CDR3aa: ASSFSGASYNEQF
abundance: .; j_gene: TRBJ2-4; v_gene: TRBV7-9; len: 12; CDR3aa: ASSLGDSPNIQY
abundance: few; j_gene: TRBJ1-5; v_gene: TRBV28; len: 11; CDR3aa: ASSSQAPRAQH
abundance: few; j_gene: TRBJ2-2; v_gene: TRBV7-2; len: 13; CDR3aa: ASSLDSYLTGELF
abundance: .; j_gene: TRBJ2-5; v_gene: TRBV5-1; len: 11; CDR3aa: ASSARTDQTQY
abundance: .; j_gene: TRBJ2-1; v_gene: TRBV7-9; len: 13; CDR3aa: ASYPGLADYNEQF
abundance: many; j_gene: TRBJ2-1; v_gene: TRBV5-1; len: 12; CDR3aa: ASSRRLAGNEQF
abundance: .; j_gene: TRBJ1-4; v_gene: TRBV14; len: 14; CDR3aa: ASSRTGRTTNEKLF
abundance: few; j_gene: TRBJ2-3; v_gene: TRBV7-9; len: 12; CDR3aa: ASKTADPVDTQY
abundance: few; j_gene: TRBJ2-3; v_gene: TRBV30; len: 11; CDR3aa: AWSVLEGDTQY
abundance: few; j_gene: TRBJ2-3; v_gene: TRBV5-1; len: 15; CDR3aa: ASSLGARGLGTDTQY
abundance: few; j_gene: TRBJ2-3; v_gene: TRBV29-1; len: 11; CDR3aa: SVAPDSTDTQY
abundance: .; j_gene: TRBJ2-1; v_gene: TRBV7-3; len: 12; CDR3aa: ASSRGLADNEQF
abundance: few; j_gene: TRBJ1-4; v_gene: TRBV7-2; len: 13; CDR3aa: ASSSYYATNEKLF
abundance: .; j_gene: TRBJ1-1; v_gene: TRBV18; len: 10; CDR3aa: ASTVGAAEAF
abundance: few; j_gene: TRBJ2-2; v_gene: TRBV24-1; len: 13; CDR3aa: ATSVQGASNRELF
abundance: few; j_gene: TRBJ2-3; v_gene: TRBV20-1; len: 9; CDR3aa: SARAPPIRY
abundance: .; j_gene: TRBJ1-5; v_gene: TRBV20-1; len: 13; CDR3aa: SAREGDYSNQPQH
abundance: .; j_gene: TRBJ1-4; v_gene: TRBV7-2; len: 12; CDR3aa: ASSLLAVGEKLF
abundance: few; j_gene: TRBJ2-7; v_gene: TRBV4-3; len: 11; CDR3aa: ASSPDLADEQY
abundance: .; j_gene: TRBJ2-1; v_gene: TRBV18; len: 12; CDR3aa: ASSLNYLENEQF